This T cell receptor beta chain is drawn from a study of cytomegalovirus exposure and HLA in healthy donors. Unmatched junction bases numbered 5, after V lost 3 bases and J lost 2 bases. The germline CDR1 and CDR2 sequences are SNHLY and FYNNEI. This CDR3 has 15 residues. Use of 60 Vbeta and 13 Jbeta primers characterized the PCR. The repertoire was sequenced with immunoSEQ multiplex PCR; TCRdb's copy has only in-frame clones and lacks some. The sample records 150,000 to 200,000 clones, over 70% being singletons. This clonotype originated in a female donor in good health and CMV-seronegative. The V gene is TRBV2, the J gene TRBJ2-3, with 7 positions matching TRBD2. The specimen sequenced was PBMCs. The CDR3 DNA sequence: TGTGCCAGCAGTGAGGGGCTAGCGGCCACAGATACGCAGTATTTT. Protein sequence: CASSEGLAATDTQYF.